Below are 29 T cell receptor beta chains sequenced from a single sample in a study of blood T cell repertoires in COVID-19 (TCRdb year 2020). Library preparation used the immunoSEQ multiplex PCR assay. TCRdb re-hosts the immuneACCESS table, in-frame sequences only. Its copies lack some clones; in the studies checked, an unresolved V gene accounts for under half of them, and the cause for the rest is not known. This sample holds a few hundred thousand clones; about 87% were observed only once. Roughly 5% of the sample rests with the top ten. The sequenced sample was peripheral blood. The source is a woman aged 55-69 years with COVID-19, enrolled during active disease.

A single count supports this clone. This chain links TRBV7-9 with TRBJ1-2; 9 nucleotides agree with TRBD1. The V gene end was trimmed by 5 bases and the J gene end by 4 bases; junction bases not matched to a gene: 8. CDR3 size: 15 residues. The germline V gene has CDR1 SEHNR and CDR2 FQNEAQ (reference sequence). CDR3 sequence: CASSPWDRESYGYTF. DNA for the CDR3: TGTGCCAGCAGCCCATGGGACAGGGAGAGCTATGGCTACACCTTC.

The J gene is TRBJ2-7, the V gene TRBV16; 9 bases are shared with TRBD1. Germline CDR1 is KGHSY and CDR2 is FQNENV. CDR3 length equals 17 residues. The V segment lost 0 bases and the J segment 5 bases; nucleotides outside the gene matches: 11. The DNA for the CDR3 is TGTGCCAGCAGCCAATCGCTGGTGGGACAGGGTGGCCACGAGCAGTACTTC. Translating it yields CASSQSLVGQGGHEQYF.

Written as DNA, the CDR3 is TGTGCCTGGAGTAGGGGGGAGGGAAGCTCCTACAATGAGCAGTTCTTC. This encodes CAWSRGEGSSYNEQFF. This sequence joins TRBV30 and TRBJ2-1, with a tentative D call TRBD2 (7 bases). Germline assignment: CDR1 GTSNPN and CDR2 SVGIG (reference sequence). V shed 2 bases and J shed 0 bases, with 14 bases lying between them. CDR3 size: 16 residues.

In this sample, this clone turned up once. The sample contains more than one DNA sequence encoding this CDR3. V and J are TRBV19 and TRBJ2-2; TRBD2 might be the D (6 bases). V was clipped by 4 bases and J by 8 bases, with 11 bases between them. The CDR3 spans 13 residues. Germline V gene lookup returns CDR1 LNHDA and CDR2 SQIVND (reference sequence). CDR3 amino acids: CASSRGGRGELFF. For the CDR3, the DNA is TGTGCCAGTAGTAGGGGAGGTCGGGGGGAGCTGTTTTTT.

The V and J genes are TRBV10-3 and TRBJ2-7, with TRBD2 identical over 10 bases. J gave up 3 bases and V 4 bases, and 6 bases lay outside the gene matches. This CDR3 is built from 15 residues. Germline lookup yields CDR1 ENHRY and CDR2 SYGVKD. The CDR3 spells CAISGTSGTFYEQYF. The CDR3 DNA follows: TGTGCCATCAGTGGGACTAGCGGAACCTTCTACGAGCAGTACTTC.

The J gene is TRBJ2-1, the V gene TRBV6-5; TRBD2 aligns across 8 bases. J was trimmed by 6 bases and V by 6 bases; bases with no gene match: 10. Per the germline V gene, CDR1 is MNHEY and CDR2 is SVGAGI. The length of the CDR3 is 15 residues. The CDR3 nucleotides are TGTGCCAGCAGCGACGGGACTAGGATTGTCAATGAGCAGTTCTTC. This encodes CASSDGTRIVNEQFF.

This CDR3 reads CASSPDLGQGERVNEQFF. CDR3 nucleotide sequence: TGTGCCAGCAGCCCCGACCTGGGACAGGGGGAAAGGGTCAATGAGCAGTTCTTC. J is TRBJ2-1 and V is TRBV3-1 (or the pseudogene TRBV3-2); 11 positions agree with TRBD1. The V gene's germline CDR1 is LGHDT and CDR2 YNNKEL (reference sequence). Germline trimming cut 4 bases from V and 6 bases from J; bases unmatched to any gene: 14. This CDR3 is 18 amino acids long.

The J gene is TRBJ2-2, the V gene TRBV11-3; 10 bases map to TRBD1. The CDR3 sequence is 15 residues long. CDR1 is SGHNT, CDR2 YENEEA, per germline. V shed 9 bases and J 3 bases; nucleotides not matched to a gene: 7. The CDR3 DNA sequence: TGTGCCAGGTACCGACAGGGGGCCCACACCGGGGAGCTGTTTTTT. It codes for CARYRQGAHTGELFF.

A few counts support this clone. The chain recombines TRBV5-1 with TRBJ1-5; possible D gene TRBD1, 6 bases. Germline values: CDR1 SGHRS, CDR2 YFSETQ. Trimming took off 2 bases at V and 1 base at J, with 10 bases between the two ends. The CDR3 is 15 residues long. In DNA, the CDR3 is TGCGCCAGCAGCTTAACAGGGTTAAGCAATCAGCCCCAGCATTTT. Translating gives CASSLTGLSNQPQHF.

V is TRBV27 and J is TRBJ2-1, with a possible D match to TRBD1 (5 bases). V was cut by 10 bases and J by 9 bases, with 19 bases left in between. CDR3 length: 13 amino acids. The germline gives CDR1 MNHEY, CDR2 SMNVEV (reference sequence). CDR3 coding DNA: TGTGCCACCAGGGTTAGCACCGTCGGTGAGCAGTTCTTC. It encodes CATRVSTVGEQFF.

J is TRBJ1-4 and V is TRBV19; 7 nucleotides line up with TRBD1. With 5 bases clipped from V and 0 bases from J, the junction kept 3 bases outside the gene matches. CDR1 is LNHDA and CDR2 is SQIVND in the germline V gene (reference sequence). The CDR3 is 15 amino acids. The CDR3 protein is CASSVDRATNEKLFF. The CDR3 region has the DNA TGTGCCAGTAGTGTCGACAGGGCAACTAATGAAAAACTGTTTTTT.

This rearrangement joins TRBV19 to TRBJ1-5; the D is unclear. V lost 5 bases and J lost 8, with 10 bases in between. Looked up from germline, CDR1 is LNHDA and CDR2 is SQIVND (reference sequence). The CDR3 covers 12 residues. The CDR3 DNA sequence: TGTGCCAGTAGTCTTTATCCGGAGCCCCAGCATTTT. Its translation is CASSLYPEPQHF.

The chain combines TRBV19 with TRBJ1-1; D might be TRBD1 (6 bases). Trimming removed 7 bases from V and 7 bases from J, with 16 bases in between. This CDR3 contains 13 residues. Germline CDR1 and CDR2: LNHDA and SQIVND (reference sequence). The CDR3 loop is CASNAGARGEAFF. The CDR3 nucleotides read TGTGCCAGTAACGCGGGGGCCCGAGGTGAAGCTTTCTTT.

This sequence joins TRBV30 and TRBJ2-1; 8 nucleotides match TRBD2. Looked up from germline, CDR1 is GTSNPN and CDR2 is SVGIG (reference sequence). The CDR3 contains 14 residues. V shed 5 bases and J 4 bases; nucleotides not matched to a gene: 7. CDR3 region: CAWAPGLGYNEQFF. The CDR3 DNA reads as TGTGCCTGGGCACCGGGACTAGGTTACAATGAGCAGTTCTTC.

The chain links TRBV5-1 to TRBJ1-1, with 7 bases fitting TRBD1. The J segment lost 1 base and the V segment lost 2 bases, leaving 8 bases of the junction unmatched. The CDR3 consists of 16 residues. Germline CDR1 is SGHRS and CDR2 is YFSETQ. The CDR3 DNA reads TGCGCCAGCAGCTTAGGGACAGCCTTTGGGAACACTGAAGCTTTCTTT. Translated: CASSLGTAFGNTEAFF. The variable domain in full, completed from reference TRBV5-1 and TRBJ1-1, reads KAGVTQTPRYLIKTRGQQVTLSCSPISGHRSVSWYQQTPGQGLQFLFEYFSETQRNKGNFPGRFSGRQFSNSRSEMNVSTLELGDSALYLCASSLGTAFGNTEAFFGQGTRLTVV.

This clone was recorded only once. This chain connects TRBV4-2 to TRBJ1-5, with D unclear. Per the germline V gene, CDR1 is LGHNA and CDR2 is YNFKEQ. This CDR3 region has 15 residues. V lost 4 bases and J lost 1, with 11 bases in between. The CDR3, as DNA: TGTGCCAGCAGCCTACAGTCCGCCAGCAATCAGCCCCAGCATTTT. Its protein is CASSLQSASNQPQHF.

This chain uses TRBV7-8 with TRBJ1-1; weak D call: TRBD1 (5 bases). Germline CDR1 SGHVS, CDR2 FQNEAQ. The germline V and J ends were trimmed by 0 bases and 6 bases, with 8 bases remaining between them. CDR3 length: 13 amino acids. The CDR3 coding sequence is TGTGCCAGCAGCTTAGCCCAGGGCTCTGAAGCTTTCTTT. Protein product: CASSLAQGSEAFF.

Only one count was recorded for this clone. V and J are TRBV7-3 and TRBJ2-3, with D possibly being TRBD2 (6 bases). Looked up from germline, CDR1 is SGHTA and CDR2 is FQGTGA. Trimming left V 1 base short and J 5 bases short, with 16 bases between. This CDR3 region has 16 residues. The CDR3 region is CASSLMGGVGIDTQYF. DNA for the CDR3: TGTGCCAGCAGCTTAATGGGGGGAGTCGGTATAGATACGCAGTATTTT.

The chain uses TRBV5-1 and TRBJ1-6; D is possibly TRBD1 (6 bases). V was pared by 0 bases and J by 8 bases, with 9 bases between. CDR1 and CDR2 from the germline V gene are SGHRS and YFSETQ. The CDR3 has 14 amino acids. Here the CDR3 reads CASSLARGDSPLHF. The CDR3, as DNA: TGCGCCAGCAGCTTGGCCAGGGGTGATTCACCCCTCCACTTT.

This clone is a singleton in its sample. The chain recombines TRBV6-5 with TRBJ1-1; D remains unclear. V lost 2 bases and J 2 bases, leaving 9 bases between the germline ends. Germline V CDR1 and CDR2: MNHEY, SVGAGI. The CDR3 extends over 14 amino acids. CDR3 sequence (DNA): TGTGCCAGCAGTTACAGAGCCCCTAACACTGAAGCTTTCTTT. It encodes CASSYRAPNTEAFF.

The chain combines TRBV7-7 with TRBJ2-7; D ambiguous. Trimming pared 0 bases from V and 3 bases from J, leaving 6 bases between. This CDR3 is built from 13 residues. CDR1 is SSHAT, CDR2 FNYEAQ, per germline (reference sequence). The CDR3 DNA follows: TGTGCCAGCAGCTTAGCGCCCGGCTACGAGCAGTACTTC. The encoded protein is CASSLAPGYEQYF.

CDR3 sequence (DNA): TGTGCCTGGAGTGTACGGGGAACCCACGAGCAGTACTTC. This translates into CAWSVRGTHEQYF. The chain carries TRBV30 and TRBJ2-7; TRBD2 might be the D (5 bases). The germline V gene encodes CDR1 GTSNPN and CDR2 SVGIG (reference sequence). The CDR3 covers 13 residues. Trimming pared 0 bases from V and 5 bases from J, leaving 11 bases between.

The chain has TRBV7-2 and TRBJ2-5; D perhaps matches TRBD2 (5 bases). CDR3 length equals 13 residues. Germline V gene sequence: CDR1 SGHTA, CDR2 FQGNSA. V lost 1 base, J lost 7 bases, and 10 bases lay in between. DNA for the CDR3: TGTGCCAGCAGCTTAGGGCACGCGGGGACCCAGTACTTC. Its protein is CASSLGHAGTQYF.

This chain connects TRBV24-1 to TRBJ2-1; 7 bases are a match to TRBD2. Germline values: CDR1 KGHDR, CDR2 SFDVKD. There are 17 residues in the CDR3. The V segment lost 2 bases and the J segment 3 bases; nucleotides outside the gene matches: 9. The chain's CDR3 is CATSDSRRTGGYNEQFF. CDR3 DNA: TGTGCCACCAGTGATTCGAGGAGGACGGGAGGCTACAATGAGCAGTTCTTC.

CDR3 region: CASSPTAGLIYEQYF. As DNA, the CDR3 is TGTGCCAGCAGCCCCACAGCAGGGCTAATCTACGAGCAGTACTTC. The gene calls are TRBV7-3 and TRBJ2-7; D might be TRBD1 (5 bases). V lost 5 bases to trimming and J lost 3 bases, with 17 bases between them. This CDR3 has 15 amino acids. The germline V gene encodes CDR1 SGHTA and CDR2 FQGTGA.

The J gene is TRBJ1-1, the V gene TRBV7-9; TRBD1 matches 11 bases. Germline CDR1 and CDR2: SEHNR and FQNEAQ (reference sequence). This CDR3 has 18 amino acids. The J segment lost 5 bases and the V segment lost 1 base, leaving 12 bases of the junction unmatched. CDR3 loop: CASSLGGQGAISGTEAFF. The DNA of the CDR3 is TGTGCCAGCAGCTTAGGTGGACAGGGGGCAATTAGCGGGACTGAAGCTTTCTTT.

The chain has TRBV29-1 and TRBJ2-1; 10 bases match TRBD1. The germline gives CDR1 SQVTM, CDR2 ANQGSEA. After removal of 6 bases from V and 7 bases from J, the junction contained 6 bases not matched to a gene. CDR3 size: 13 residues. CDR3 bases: TGCAGCGTAGACAGGGGGCAGTGGAATGAGCAGTTCTTC. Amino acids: CSVDRGQWNEQFF.

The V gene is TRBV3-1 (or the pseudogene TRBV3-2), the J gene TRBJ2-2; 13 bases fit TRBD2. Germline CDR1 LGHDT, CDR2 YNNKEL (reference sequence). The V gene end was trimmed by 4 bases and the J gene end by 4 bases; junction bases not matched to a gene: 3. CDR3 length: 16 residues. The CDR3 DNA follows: TGTGCCAGCAGCCGAAGACTAGCGGGAGGCACCGGGGAGCTGTTTTTT. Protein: CASSRRLAGGTGELFF.

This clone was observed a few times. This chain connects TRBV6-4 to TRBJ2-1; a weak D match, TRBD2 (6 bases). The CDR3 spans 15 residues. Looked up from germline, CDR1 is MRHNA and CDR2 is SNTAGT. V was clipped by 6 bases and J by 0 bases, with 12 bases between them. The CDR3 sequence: CASSLRAGSYNEQFF. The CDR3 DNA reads TGTGCCAGCAGCCTTCGAGCGGGCTCCTACAATGAGCAGTTCTTC.